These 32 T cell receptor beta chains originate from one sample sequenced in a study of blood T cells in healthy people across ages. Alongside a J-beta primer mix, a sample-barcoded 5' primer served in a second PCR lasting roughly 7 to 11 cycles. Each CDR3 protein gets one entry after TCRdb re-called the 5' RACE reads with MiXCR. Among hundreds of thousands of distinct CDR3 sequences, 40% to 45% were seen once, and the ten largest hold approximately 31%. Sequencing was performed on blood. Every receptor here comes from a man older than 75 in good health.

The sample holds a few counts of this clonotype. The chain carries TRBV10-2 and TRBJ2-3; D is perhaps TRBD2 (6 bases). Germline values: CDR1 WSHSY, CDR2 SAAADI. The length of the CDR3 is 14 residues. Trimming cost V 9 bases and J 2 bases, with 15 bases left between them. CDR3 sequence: CASGSWGDTDTQYF. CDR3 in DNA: TGCGCCAGTGGTTCCTGGGGGGACACAGATACGCAGTATTTT.

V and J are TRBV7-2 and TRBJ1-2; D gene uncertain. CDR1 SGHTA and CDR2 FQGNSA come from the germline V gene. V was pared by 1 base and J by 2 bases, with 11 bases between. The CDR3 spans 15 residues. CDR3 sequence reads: CASSLVTDLNYGYTF. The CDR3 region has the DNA TGTGCCAGCAGCTTAGTTACTGATTTAAACTATGGCTACACCTTC.

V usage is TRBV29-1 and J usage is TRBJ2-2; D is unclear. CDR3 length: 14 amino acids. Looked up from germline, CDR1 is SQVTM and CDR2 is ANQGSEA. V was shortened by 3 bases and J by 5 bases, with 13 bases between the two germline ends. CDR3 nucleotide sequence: TGCAGCGTTGAGGAGCTGGGAATGACCGGGGAGCTGTTTTTT. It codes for CSVEELGMTGELFF.

The CDR3 region has the DNA TGTGCCAGCAGCTTAGACTTACACCTTTACGAGCAGTACTTC. This encodes CASSLDLHLYEQYF. The chain couples TRBV7-2 to TRBJ2-7; D is uncertain. V shed 1 base and J shed 4 bases, with 11 bases lying between them. CDR1 and CDR2 from the germline V gene are SGHTA and FQGNSA. The CDR3 has 14 residues. Full variable domain (outside the CDR3, taken from reference TRBV7-2 and TRBJ2-7): GAGVSQSPSNKVTEKGKDVELRCDPISGHTALYWYRQSLGQGLEFLIYFQGNSAPDKSGLPSDRFSAERTGGSVSTLTIQRTQQEDSAVYLCASSLDLHLYEQYFGPGTRLTVT.

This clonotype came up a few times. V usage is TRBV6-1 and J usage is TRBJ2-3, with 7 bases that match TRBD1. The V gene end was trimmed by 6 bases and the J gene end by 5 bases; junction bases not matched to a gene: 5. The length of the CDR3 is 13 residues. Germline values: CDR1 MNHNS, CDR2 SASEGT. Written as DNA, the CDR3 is TGTGCCAGCAGGGTGACAGGGATAGATACGCAGTATTTT. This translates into CASRVTGIDTQYF.

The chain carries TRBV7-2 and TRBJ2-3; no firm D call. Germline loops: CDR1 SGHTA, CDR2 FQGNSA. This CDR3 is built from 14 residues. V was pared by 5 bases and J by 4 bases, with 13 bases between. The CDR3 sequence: CASSTAPGSDTQYF. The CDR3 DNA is TGTGCCAGCAGCACGGCACCAGGTTCAGATACGCAGTATTTT.

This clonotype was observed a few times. DNA of the CDR3: TGTGCCAGCAGCCAAGTGTTGGGATGGCAAGAGACCCAGTACTTC. Residues: CASSQVLGWQETQYF. The chain employs TRBV14 and TRBJ2-5; D call uncertain. Germline CDR1 reads SGHDN; CDR2 reads FVKESK. The V gene lost 1 base and the J gene lost 2 bases, with 11 bases spanning the gap. This CDR3 spans 15 amino acids. Looking up the rest from reference TRBV14 and TRBJ2-5 gives the full variable domain: EAGVTQFPSHSVIEKGQTVTLRCDPISGHDNLYWYRRVMGKEIKFLLHFVKESKQDESGMPNNRFLAERTGGTYSTLKVQPAELEDSGVYFCASSQVLGWQETQYFGPGTRLLVL.

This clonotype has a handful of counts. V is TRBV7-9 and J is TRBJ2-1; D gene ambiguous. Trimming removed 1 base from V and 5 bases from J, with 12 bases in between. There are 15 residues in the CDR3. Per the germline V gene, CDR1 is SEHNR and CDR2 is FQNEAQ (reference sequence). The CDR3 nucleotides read TGTGCCAGCAGCTTAGGGGCCAACTACAACAATGAGCAGTTCTTC. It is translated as CASSLGANYNNEQFF.

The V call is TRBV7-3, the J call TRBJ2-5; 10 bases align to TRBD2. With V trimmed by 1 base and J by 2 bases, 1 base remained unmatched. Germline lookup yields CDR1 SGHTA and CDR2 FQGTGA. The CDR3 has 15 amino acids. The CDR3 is CASSLKTSGQETQYF. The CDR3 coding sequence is TGTGCCAGCAGCTTAAAGACTAGCGGGCAAGAGACCCAGTACTTC.

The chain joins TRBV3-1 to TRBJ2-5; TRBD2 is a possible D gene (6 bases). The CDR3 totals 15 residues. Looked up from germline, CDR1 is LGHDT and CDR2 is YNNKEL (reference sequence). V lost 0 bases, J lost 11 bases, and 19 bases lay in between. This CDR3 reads CASSQEGTGVGEQYF. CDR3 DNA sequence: TGTGCCAGCAGCCAAGAGGGAACGGGGGTTGGTGAGCAGTACTTC.

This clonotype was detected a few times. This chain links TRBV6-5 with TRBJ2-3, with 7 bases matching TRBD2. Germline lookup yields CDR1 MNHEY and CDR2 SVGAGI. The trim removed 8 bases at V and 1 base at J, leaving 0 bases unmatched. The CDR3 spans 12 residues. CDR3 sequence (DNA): TGTGCCAGCCGGGAGGGCACAGATACGCAGTATTTT. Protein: CASREGTDTQYF.

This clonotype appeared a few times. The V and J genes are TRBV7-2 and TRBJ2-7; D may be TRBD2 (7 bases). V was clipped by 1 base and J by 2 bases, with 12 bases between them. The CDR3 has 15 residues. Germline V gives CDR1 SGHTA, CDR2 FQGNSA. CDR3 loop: CASSLDPGGPYEQYF. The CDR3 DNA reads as TGTGCCAGCAGCTTAGATCCGGGGGGCCCCTACGAGCAGTACTTC.

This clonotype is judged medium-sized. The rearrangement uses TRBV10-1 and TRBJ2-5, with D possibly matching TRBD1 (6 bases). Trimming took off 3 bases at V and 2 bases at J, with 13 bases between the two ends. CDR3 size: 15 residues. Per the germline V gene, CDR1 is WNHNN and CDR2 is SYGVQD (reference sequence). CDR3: CASSEQGGLQETQYF. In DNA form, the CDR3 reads TGCGCCAGCAGTGAACAGGGTGGTCTTCAAGAGACCCAGTACTTC.

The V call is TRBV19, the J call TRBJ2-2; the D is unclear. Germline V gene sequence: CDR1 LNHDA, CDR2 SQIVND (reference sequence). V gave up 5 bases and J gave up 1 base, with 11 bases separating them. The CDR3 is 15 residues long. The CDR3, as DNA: TGTGCCAGTAGTCCCAGTGGGGTGAACACCGGGGAGCTGTTTTTT. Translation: CASSPSGVNTGELFF.

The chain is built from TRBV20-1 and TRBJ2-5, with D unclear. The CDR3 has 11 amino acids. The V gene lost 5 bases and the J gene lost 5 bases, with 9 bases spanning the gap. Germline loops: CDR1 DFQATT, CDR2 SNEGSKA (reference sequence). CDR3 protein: CSASARETQYF. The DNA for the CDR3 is TGCAGTGCTTCCGCCCGGGAGACCCAGTACTTC.

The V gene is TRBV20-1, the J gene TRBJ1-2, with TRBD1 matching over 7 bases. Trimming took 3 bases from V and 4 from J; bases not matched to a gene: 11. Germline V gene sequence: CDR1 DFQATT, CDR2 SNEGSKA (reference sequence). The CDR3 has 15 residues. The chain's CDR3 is CSARGPNRGGYGYTF. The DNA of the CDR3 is TGCAGTGCTAGGGGCCCCAACAGGGGTGGCTATGGCTACACCTTC.

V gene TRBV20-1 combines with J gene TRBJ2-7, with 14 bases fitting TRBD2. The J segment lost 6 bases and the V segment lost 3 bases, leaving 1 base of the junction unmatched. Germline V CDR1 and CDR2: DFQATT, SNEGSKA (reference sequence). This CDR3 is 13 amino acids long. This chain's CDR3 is CSARGLAGVEQYF. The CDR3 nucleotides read TGCAGTGCTAGGGGACTAGCGGGGGTCGAGCAGTACTTC.

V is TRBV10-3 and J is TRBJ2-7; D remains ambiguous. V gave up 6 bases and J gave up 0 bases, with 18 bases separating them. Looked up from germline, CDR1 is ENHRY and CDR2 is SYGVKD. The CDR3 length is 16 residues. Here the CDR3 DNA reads TGTGCCATCAGGGATATCGGACCGTCCAGCTCCTACGAGCAGTACTTC. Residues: CAIRDIGPSSSYEQYF.

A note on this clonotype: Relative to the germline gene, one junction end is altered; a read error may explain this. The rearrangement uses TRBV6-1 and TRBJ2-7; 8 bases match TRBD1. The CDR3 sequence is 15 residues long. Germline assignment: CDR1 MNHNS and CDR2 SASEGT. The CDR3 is CTSITREQGGYEQYF. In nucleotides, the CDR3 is TGTACCAGCATCACAAGGGAACAGGGGGGTTACGAGCAGTACTTC.

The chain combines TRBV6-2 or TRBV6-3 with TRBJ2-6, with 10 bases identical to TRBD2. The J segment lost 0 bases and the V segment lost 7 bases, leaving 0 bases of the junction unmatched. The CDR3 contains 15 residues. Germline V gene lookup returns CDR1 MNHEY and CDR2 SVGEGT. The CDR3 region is CASIAGGSGANVLTF. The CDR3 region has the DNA TGTGCCAGCATAGCGGGGGGCTCTGGGGCCAACGTCCTGACTTTC.

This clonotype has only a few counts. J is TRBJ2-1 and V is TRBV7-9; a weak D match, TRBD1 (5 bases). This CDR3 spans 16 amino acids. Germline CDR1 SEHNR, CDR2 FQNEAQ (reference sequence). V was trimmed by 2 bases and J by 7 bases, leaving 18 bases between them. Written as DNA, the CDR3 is TGTGCCAGCAGCTTAAATGCCTTAGGGGTCGGTAATGAGCAGTTCTTC. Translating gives CASSLNALGVGNEQFF.

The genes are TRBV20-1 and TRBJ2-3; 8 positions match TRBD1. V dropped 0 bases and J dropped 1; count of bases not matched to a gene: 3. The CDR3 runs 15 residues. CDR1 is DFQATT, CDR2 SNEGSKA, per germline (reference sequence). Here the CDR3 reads CSAREPGQGTDTQYF. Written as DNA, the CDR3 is TGCAGTGCTAGAGAACCGGGACAGGGCACAGATACGCAGTATTTT.

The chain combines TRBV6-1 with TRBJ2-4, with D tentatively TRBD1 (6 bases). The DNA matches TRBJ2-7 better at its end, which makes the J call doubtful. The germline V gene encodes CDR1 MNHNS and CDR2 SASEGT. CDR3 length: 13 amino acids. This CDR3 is CASNAGTSDEQYF. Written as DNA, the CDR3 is TGTGCCAGCAACGCCGGGACATCTGACGAGCAGTACTTC.

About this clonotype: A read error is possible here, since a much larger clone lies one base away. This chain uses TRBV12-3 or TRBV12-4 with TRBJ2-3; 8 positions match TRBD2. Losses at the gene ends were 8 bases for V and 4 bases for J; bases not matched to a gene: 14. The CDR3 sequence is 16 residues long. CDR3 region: CASPPLGAGGADTQYF. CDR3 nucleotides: TGTGCCAGCCCCCCCCTCGGGGCGGGGGGCGCAGATACGCAGTATTTT.

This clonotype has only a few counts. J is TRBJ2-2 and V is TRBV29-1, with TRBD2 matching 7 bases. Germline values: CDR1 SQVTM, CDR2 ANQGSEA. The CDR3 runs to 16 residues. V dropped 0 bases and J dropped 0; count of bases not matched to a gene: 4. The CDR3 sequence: CSVEDGGGANTGELFF. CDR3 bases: TGCAGCGTTGAAGATGGGGGAGGGGCGAACACCGGGGAGCTGTTTTTT.

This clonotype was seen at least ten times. CDR3 coding DNA: TGCAGTGCTAGACTCCACGAGCAGTACTTC. Its translation is CSARLHEQYF. J is TRBJ2-7 and V is TRBV20-1; D gene ambiguous. Deletions cut 2 bases from V and 5 bases from J, with 4 bases between. The CDR3 sequence is 10 residues long. Germline assignment: CDR1 DFQATT and CDR2 SNEGSKA (reference sequence).

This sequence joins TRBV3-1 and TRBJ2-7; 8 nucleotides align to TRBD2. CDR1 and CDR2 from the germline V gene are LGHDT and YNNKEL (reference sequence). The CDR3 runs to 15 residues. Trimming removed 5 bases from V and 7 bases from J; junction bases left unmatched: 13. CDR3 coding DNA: TGTGCCAGCAGCATTCGGGAGGGCCGGTACAATGAGCAGTACTTC. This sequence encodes CASSIREGRYNEQYF.

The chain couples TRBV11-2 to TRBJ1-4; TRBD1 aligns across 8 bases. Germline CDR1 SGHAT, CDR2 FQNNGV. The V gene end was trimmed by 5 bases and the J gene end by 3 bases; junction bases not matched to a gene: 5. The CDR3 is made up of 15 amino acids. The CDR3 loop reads CASSPGTGPNEKLFF. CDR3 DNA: TGTGCCAGCAGCCCAGGGACAGGACCTAATGAAAAACTGTTTTTT.

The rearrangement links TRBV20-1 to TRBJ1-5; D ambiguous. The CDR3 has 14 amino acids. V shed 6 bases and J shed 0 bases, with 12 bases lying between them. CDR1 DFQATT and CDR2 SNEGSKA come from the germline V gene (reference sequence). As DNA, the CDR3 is TGCAGTGCCTTCGGGAGGGCTAGCAATCAGCCCCAGCATTTT. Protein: CSAFGRASNQPQHF.

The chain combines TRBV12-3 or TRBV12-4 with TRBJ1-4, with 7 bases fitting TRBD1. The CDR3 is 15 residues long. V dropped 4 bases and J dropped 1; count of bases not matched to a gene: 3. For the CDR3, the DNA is TGTGCCAGCAGTTGGTCAGGGGGAACTAATGAAAAACTGTTTTTT. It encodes CASSWSGGTNEKLFF.

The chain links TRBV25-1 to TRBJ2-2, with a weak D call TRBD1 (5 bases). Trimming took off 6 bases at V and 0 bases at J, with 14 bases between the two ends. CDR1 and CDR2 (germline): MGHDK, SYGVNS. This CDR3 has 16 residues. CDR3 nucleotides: TGTGCCAGCAGCAGTCTGTCGGACACGAACACCGGGGAGCTGTTTTTT. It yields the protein CASSSLSDTNTGELFF.

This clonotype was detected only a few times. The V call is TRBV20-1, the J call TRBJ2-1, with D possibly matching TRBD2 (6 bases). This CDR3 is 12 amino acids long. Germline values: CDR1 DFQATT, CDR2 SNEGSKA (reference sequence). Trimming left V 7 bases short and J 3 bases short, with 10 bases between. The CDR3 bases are TGCAGTGGAGGTAGCGGCTACAATGAGCAGTTCTTC. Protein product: CSGGSGYNEQFF.